These 27 T cell receptor beta chains were sequenced from one sample in a study of vaccination and CD4 T cells after COVID-19. These receptors' targets are unknown. The treatment here: approximately 9-day PBMC culture with coronavirus spike peptide pools or control peptides (ViraFEST assay). Cultured CD4+ T cell DNA underwent sequencing with the Oncomine TCR Beta short-read assay. Using its own MiXCR run on the PCR reads, TCRdb lists one record per CDR3 protein. The table lists more than 20,000 distinct CDR3 sequences, about 51% of them singletons, with approximately 4.6% in the top ten. Sequencing input: CD4+ T cells from blood, cultured in vitro. These receptors were obtained from a human donor who had recovered from COVID-19.

V gene TRBV19 combines with J gene TRBJ1-2; D perhaps matches TRBD1 (6 bases). This CDR3 contains 16 residues. The V end lost 3 bases, the J end lost 4 bases, and 18 bases lay between the germline ends. CDR1 and CDR2 from the germline V gene are LNHDA and SQIVND (reference sequence). The DNA of the CDR3 is TGTGCCAGTAGTATCCAGGGGACACTCCACCTCTATGGCTACACCTTC. Protein sequence: CASSIQGTLHLYGYTF.

A few counts support this clonotype. The rearrangement links TRBV4-2 to TRBJ1-2; 8 nucleotides agree with TRBD1. V trimming: 4 bases; J trimming: 3 bases; junction bases outside the gene matches: 10. The CDR3 consists of 16 residues. The germline V gene encodes CDR1 LGHNA and CDR2 YNFKEQ. CDR3 sequence reads: CASSLITGQEDYGYTF. The CDR3 DNA reads as TGTGCCAGCAGCCTTATTACGGGACAGGAAGACTATGGCTACACCTTC.

The chain links TRBV20-1 to TRBJ2-3; TRBD2 agrees at 12 bases. The junction had 3 bases not matched to a gene; V was cut back by 7 bases and J by 1 base. The length of the CDR3 is 14 residues. Looked up from germline, CDR1 is DFQATT and CDR2 is SNEGSKA (reference sequence). The CDR3 DNA reads TGCAGTGGATGGACTAGCGGGGGCACAGATACGCAGTATTTT. Translation: CSGWTSGGTDTQYF.

The genes are TRBV24-1 and TRBJ1-1; TRBD1 is a possible D gene (6 bases). V shed 3 bases and J shed 7 bases, with 14 bases lying between them. The CDR3 totals 14 residues. Germline values: CDR1 KGHDR, CDR2 SFDVKD. The CDR3 sequence: CATSDRQGYGEAFF. CDR3 nucleotide sequence: TGTGCCACCAGTGATCGTCAGGGGTATGGTGAAGCTTTCTTT.

In this sample, this clonotype turned up a few times. The chain has TRBV24-1 and TRBJ2-5, with TRBD1 matching 8 bases. With V trimmed by 0 bases and J by 4 bases, 3 bases remained unmatched. Per the germline V gene, CDR1 is KGHDR and CDR2 is SFDVKD. The CDR3 covers 15 residues. The CDR3 DNA reads as TGTGCCACCAGTGATTTGGGGACAGGTCTAGAGACCCAGTACTTC. This translates into CATSDLGTGLETQYF.

This chain connects TRBV29-1 to TRBJ2-3; D remains ambiguous. This CDR3 comprises 12 residues. Per the germline V gene, CDR1 is SQVTM and CDR2 is ANQGSEA. V was clipped by 6 bases and J by 3 bases, with 10 bases between them. The CDR3 spells CSVSEGTDTQYF. The CDR3 DNA sequence: TGCAGCGTATCCGAAGGGACAGATACGCAGTATTTT.

This clonotype was found a few times. The gene calls are TRBV20-1 and TRBJ2-1; 9 nucleotides line up with TRBD1. Unmatched junction bases numbered 5, after V lost 0 bases and J lost 2 bases. The CDR3 totals 16 residues. The germline V gene encodes CDR1 DFQATT and CDR2 SNEGSKA (reference sequence). Here the CDR3 reads CSARDSGQGPYNEQFF. The CDR3 DNA is TGCAGTGCTAGAGATAGTGGACAGGGGCCCTACAATGAGCAGTTCTTC.

The V gene is TRBV6-1, the J gene TRBJ2-1; 10 bases match TRBD2. Unmatched junction bases numbered 15, after V lost 2 bases and J lost 8 bases. Germline CDR1 MNHNS, CDR2 SASEGT. The CDR3 totals 18 residues. The CDR3 spells CASSEPHITSGTVYEQFF. The CDR3 bases are TGTGCCAGCAGTGAACCCCACATAACTAGCGGGACGGTTTATGAGCAGTTCTTC.

The sample holds a few counts of this clonotype. The V call is TRBV7-2, the J call TRBJ2-2; 9 bases fit TRBD2. Unmatched junction bases numbered 11, after V lost 1 base and J lost 5 bases. CDR1 and CDR2 (germline): SGHTA, FQGNSA. The CDR3 sequence is 18 residues long. CDR3 amino acids: CASSLVPGGGGPTGELFF. The CDR3 DNA is TGTGCCAGCAGCTTAGTTCCTGGCGGGGGGGGACCGACCGGGGAGCTGTTTTTT.

This clonotype has more than one count but fewer than ten. The chain employs TRBV20-1 and TRBJ1-5, with D hard to call. V lost 2 bases and J 0 bases, leaving 14 bases between the germline ends. The germline V gene has CDR1 DFQATT and CDR2 SNEGSKA (reference sequence). The CDR3 runs to 16 residues. CDR3 in amino acids: CSARPSGIHSNQPQHF. The DNA for the CDR3 is TGCAGTGCTAGACCCTCCGGGATTCATAGCAATCAGCCCCAGCATTTT.

The J gene is TRBJ1-6, the V gene TRBV28, with a tentative D call TRBD1 (6 bases). The length of the CDR3 is 14 residues. V was shortened by 5 bases and J by 9 bases, with 14 bases between the two germline ends. Germline loops: CDR1 MDHEN, CDR2 SYDVKM. Here the CDR3 reads CASSPGDLSSPLHF. Here the CDR3 DNA reads TGTGCCAGCAGTCCAGGGGATTTGAGTTCACCCCTCCACTTT.

The table lists this clonotype with a few counts. The V and J genes are TRBV6-5 and TRBJ1-1, with 7 positions matching TRBD1. The V segment lost 2 bases and the J segment 2 bases; nucleotides outside the gene matches: 11. The length of the CDR3 is 17 residues. The germline gives CDR1 MNHEY, CDR2 SVGAGI. CDR3 protein: CASSYDINEGGNTEAFF. CDR3 nucleotide sequence: TGTGCCAGCAGTTACGACATTAATGAAGGGGGCAACACTGAAGCTTTCTTT.

This clonotype has only a few counts. The chain is built from TRBV2 and TRBJ2-6, with D hard to call. There are 15 residues in the CDR3. The V and J ends lost 1 base and 1 base respectively, with 5 bases between them. From germline, CDR1 is SNHLY and CDR2 FYNNEI. CDR3 DNA sequence: TGTGCCAGCAGTGAAGGCCGTTCTGGGGCCAACGTCCTGACTTTC. Residues: CASSEGRSGANVLTF.

The chain is built from TRBV10-3 and TRBJ2-7; D gene unclear. The CDR3 is 13 residues long. The germline gives CDR1 ENHRY, CDR2 SYGVKD. The V gene lost 2 bases and the J gene lost 1 base, with 6 bases spanning the gap. The CDR3 here is CAISEGISYEQYF. The CDR3 DNA sequence: TGTGCCATCAGTGAGGGAATTTCCTACGAGCAGTACTTC.

This chain links TRBV4-2 with TRBJ1-5, with 7 bases fitting TRBD1. Germline CDR1 reads LGHNA; CDR2 reads YNFKEQ. The trim removed 3 bases at V and 2 bases at J, leaving 7 bases unmatched. CDR3 length: 16 amino acids. The CDR3 sequence is CASSHDPDRGNQPQHF. In nucleotides, the CDR3 is TGTGCCAGCAGCCACGACCCAGACAGGGGCAATCAGCCCCAGCATTTT.

The rearrangement joins TRBV20-1 to TRBJ2-3, with D hard to call. Germline V CDR1 and CDR2: DFQATT, SNEGSKA (reference sequence). Trimming removed 5 bases at V and 1 base at J, with 16 bases between. The CDR3 length is 15 residues. CDR3 DNA: TGCAGTGCTGCCTCAGACGCCCTCGGCACAGATACGCAGTATTTT. Its protein is CSAASDALGTDTQYF.

The chain couples TRBV11-3 to TRBJ1-2; D ambiguous. Trimming shortened V by 4 bases and J by 4 bases, and 10 bases separated the two germline ends. The germline V gene has CDR1 SGHNT and CDR2 YENEEA. CDR3 length equals 13 residues. CDR3 DNA: TGTGCCAGCAGCTCACCGAGGACCTATGGCTACACCTTC. It codes for CASSSPRTYGYTF.

This clonotype was detected a few times. This chain joins TRBV6-1 and TRBJ1-2, with 9 bases fitting TRBD1. Germline V gene lookup returns CDR1 MNHNS and CDR2 SASEGT. The CDR3 is 14 residues long. V was clipped by 6 bases and J by 5 bases; unmatched bases: 7. The CDR3 is CASRPGQGGYGYTF. The CDR3 bases are TGTGCCAGCAGGCCGGGACAGGGTGGATATGGCTACACCTTC.

The chain employs TRBV6-5 and TRBJ1-5, with a tentative D call TRBD1 (5 bases). The CDR3 length is 12 residues. The germline V gene has CDR1 MNHEY and CDR2 SVGAGI. V was shortened by 4 bases and J by 7 bases, with 8 bases between the two germline ends. The CDR3 bases are TGTGCCAGCAGTTCCGAGGGGCAGCCCCAGCATTTT. As protein: CASSSEGQPQHF.

In its sample, this clonotype was seen once. The chain links TRBV25-1 to TRBJ2-1; D is possibly TRBD1 or TRBD2 (5 bases each). V dropped 3 bases and J dropped 0 bases, with 12 bases sitting between them. In germline, CDR1 is MGHDK, CDR2 SYGVNS. This CDR3 is 16 amino acids long. CDR3 protein: CASSERDAGSYNEQFF. Written as DNA, the CDR3 is TGTGCCAGCAGTGAGAGGGACGCCGGCTCCTACAATGAGCAGTTCTTC. Full variable domain (remainder filled in from reference TRBV25-1 and TRBJ2-1): EADIYQTPRYLVIGTGKKITLECSQTMGHDKMYWYQQDPGMELHLIHYSYGVNSTEKGDLSSESTVSRIRTEHFPLTLESARPSHTSQYLCASSERDAGSYNEQFFGPGTRLTVL.

This sequence joins TRBV6-2 or TRBV6-3 and TRBJ1-2; no clear D gene. This CDR3 comprises 14 residues. Trimming removed 2 bases from V and 0 bases from J, with 7 bases in between. Germline V gene data show CDR1 as MNHEY and CDR2 as SVGEGT. The CDR3 region is CASSYGKPNYGYTF. In nucleotides, the CDR3 is TGTGCCAGCAGTTACGGCAAGCCTAACTATGGCTACACCTTC.

This chain uses TRBV20-1 with TRBJ1-5; D perhaps matches TRBD1 (6 bases). CDR3 length: 18 amino acids. Between the trimmed V and J ends, which lost 2 bases and 3 bases, there was a span of 23 bases. In germline, CDR1 is DFQATT, CDR2 SNEGSKA (reference sequence). The CDR3 nucleotides are TGCAGTGCTAGAACTCTTAGGACAGCTGGCCTTAACAATCAGCCCCAGCATTTT. It translates to CSARTLRTAGLNNQPQHF.

This clonotype was found a few times. The chain couples TRBV7-2 to TRBJ1-1; a weak D match, TRBD1 (5 bases). Trimming stripped 4 bases from V and 1 base from J, with 7 bases between. The CDR3 is made up of 13 amino acids. Germline CDR1 and CDR2: SGHTA and FQGNSA. CDR3 in amino acids: CASSYGGNTEAFF. As DNA, the CDR3 is TGTGCCAGCAGCTACGGGGGGAACACTGAAGCTTTCTTT.

CDR3 bases: TGTGCCAGCAGTCCCGAACCTCAAGAGACCCAGTACTTC. Translating it yields CASSPEPQETQYF. The chain couples TRBV2 to TRBJ2-7; D gene uncertain. The J call may be in error: the DNA end matches TRBJ2-5 better. Per the germline V gene, CDR1 is SNHLY and CDR2 is FYNNEI. This CDR3 has 13 residues.

The table lists this clonotype with a few counts. The chain links TRBV12-3 or TRBV12-4 to TRBJ1-1, with D hard to call. Trimming removed 7 bases from V and 6 bases from J, with 18 bases in between. This CDR3 is built from 14 residues. Written as DNA, the CDR3 is TGTGCCAGCACCCTGCACCTAATCGGCGCTGAAGCTTTCTTT. This sequence encodes CASTLHLIGAEAFF.

The table lists this clonotype with a few counts. The chain uses TRBV6-1 and TRBJ2-6, with unresolved D. V lost 7 bases and J 1 base, leaving 11 bases between the germline ends. Germline lookup yields CDR1 MNHNS and CDR2 SASEGT. There are 15 residues in the CDR3. The CDR3 is CASTLRRSGANVLTF. The CDR3 DNA is TGTGCCAGCACCCTACGGCGATCTGGGGCCAACGTCCTGACTTTC.

This clonotype was picked up a small number of times. The chain uses TRBV28 and TRBJ1-2; TRBD1 aligns across 10 bases. CDR3 length: 14 amino acids. V lost 6 bases and J lost 3; bases outside the gene matches: 4. The germline V gene has CDR1 MDHEN and CDR2 SYDVKM. The DNA for the CDR3 is TGTGCCAGCAGCTGGGACAGGGGTGACTATGGCTACACCTTC. Its protein is CASSWDRGDYGYTF.